The subject of this entry is one T cell receptor (beta chain). Its target is not known. This specimen belongs to a study of monozygotic twins with inflammatory bowel disease. Findings and limits, study-wide: Patients got different immunosuppressive treatments, which may have made their repertoires more variable. IBD patients shared fewer clonotypes with others than healthy twins, especially with disease activity.

The CDR3 is 14 residues long. Germline CDR1 GTSNPN, CDR2 SVGIG (reference sequence). Skipping T cell sorting, the study isolated total RNA directly from whole blood. TCRdb reprocessed the 5' RACE reads and keeps a single row for each CDR3 protein, giving no DNA. Its clone listing holds more than 85,000 distinct CDR3 sequences. The TCR was taken from a human donor with ulcerative colitis or Crohn's disease, or a healthy co-twin of an affected twin (not recorded which). The rearrangement joins TRBV30 to TRBJ1-2; TCRdb's D call, TRBD1, is unchecked because there is no DNA. The sample was blood. The CDR3 protein is CAWSVTGGPYGYTF.